The TCR beta chain described here comes from a study of shared clonotypes between healthy human individuals. Study results and limitations: It was observed that 4% to 6% of naive CD4 clonotypes were shared across several donors.

Once extracted for a subset, genomic DNA was divided evenly among several immunoSEQ plates. Sequenced by immunoSEQ multiplex PCR; TCRdb stores in-frame clones only, minus some. The sample has some 2.1 million clones; less than 95% are singletons. Selected positively for CCR7 and CD45RO-negative, naive CD8 cells excluded terminally differentiated effector memory CD45RA+ cells. Study donors comprised healthy, HIV-negative adults devoid of recent acute infection or vaccination. Nashville, Tennessee was home to all donors, who were Caucasian adults. Comments on this clone: Its antigen is currently unknown.

V was pared by 10 bases and J by 2 bases, with 11 bases between. CDR3 length: 12 residues. Per the germline V gene, CDR1 is SGHVS and CDR2 is FQNEAQ. Sequenced sample: naive CD8+ T cells sorted from blood. The source of this sequence is a man younger than 35 in good health. The chain couples TRBV7-8 to TRBJ2-5; D gene uncertain. CDR3 amino acids: CANLGPQETQYF. The CDR3 coding sequence is TGTGCCAACCTGGGCCCGCAAGAGACCCAGTACTTC.